The 22 T cell receptor beta chains reported below all come from one sample, sequenced in a study of CD8 T cells in ankylosing spondylitis. One entry per CDR3 protein results from TCRdb running MiXCR on the 5' RACE reads. Of some 250,000 distinct CDR3 sequences listed, roughly a quarter are singletons. The sequencing sample was made of blood, either unsorted or a sorted T cell fraction (not recorded which). These receptor sequences come from a male donor with ankylosing spondylitis or in good health (not recorded which).

This clonotype was seen more than once but under ten times. The chain is built from TRBV10-3 and TRBJ2-5; maybe TRBD1 (6 bases). V lost 5 bases to trimming and J lost 2 bases, with 9 bases between them. The germline V gene has CDR1 ENHRY and CDR2 SYGVKD. The CDR3 covers 13 residues. The CDR3 DNA reads TGTGCCATCAGTTGGACAGTACAAGAGACCCAGTACTTC. It is translated as CAISWTVQETQYF.

This clonotype was picked up a small number of times. The rearrangement joins TRBV12-3 or TRBV12-4 to TRBJ2-3; 8 positions match TRBD2. The length of the CDR3 is 13 residues. V lost 6 bases, J lost 14 bases, and 13 bases stayed unmatched. The CDR3 loop is CASSALGGTSLYF. Here the CDR3 DNA reads TGTGCCAGCAGCGCCCTAGGCGGGACTAGTTTGTATTTT.

The table lists this clonotype with many counts. This chain connects TRBV20-1 to TRBJ2-2; TRBD2 matches at 14 bases. Germline loops: CDR1 DFQATT, CDR2 SNEGSKA (reference sequence). This CDR3 has 15 amino acids. With V trimmed by 6 bases and J by 7 bases, 7 bases remained unmatched. CDR3 residues: CSAPRLAGGRGELFF. CDR3 DNA sequence: TGCAGTGCCCCGAGACTAGCGGGGGGGCGCGGGGAGCTGTTTTTT.

This clonotype has at least ten counts. The V call is TRBV25-1, the J call TRBJ2-1; 12 bases align to TRBD2. This CDR3 has 21 amino acids. The germline gives CDR1 MGHDK, CDR2 SYGVNS. V gave up 3 bases and J gave up 2 bases; unmatched junction bases: 17. The CDR3 reads CASSDPPLGLAGGPTYNEQFF. DNA for the CDR3: TGTGCCAGCAGTGATCCACCCCTTGGGCTAGCGGGGGGGCCAACCTACAATGAGCAGTTCTTC.

This clonotype occurred many times. The V call is TRBV9, the J call TRBJ2-7; no reliable D call. Germline V gives CDR1 SGDLS, CDR2 YYNGEE. The CDR3 is 12 residues long. Trimming took off 0 bases at V and 5 bases at J, with 6 bases between the two ends. Here the CDR3 DNA reads TGTGCCAGCAGCGTAGGCGGCAACGAGCAGTACTTC. Its translation is CASSVGGNEQYF.

This chain joins TRBV12-3 or TRBV12-4 and TRBJ2-5; D may match TRBD1 or TRBD2 (6 bases each). V was clipped by 5 bases and J by 5 bases, with 21 bases between them. The CDR3 loop spans 16 amino acids. The DNA of the CDR3 is TGTGCCAGCAGTAACGGGGGCGGGGTGTATGCGGAGACCCAGTACTTC. Translated, it gives CASSNGGGVYAETQYF.

The rearrangement uses TRBV20-1 and TRBJ2-1; 9 bases are shared with TRBD2. In germline, CDR1 is DFQATT, CDR2 SNEGSKA (reference sequence). The CDR3 length is 14 residues. The trim removed 6 bases at V and 8 bases at J, leaving 11 bases unmatched. The CDR3 coding sequence is TGCAGTGCCCCCGTGCTAGCGGGGTTCCATGAGCAGTTCTTC. It is translated as CSAPVLAGFHEQFF.

This clonotype was observed a handful of times. The chain links TRBV29-1 to TRBJ2-7; D gene ambiguous. This CDR3 is 14 amino acids long. V gave up 0 bases and J gave up 2 bases, with 11 bases separating them. CDR1 and CDR2 (germline): SQVTM, ANQGSEA. The DNA for the CDR3 is TGCAGCGTTGAAGATCCGGTGAAGACCTACGAGCAGTACTTC. Translation gives CSVEDPVKTYEQYF.

This chain joins TRBV24-1 and TRBJ2-1; 14 positions agree with TRBD2. This CDR3 is built from 17 residues. In germline, CDR1 is KGHDR, CDR2 SFDVKD. With 7 bases clipped from V and 5 bases from J, the junction kept 9 bases outside the gene matches. CDR3 nucleotides: TGTGCCACCAGGAGTCCCGGGACTAGCGGGGGACACAATGAGCAGTTCTTC. This encodes CATRSPGTSGGHNEQFF.

The chain is built from TRBV28 and TRBJ2-5; D is possibly TRBD2 (7 bases). CDR3 length: 15 amino acids. Germline V gene lookup returns CDR1 MDHEN and CDR2 SYDVKM. Trimming took 4 bases from V and 5 from J, leaving 17 bases between them. The CDR3 DNA sequence: TGTGCCAGCAGTTCCCTCCCGGGGGGCGATGAGACCCAGTACTTC. This codes for CASSSLPGGDETQYF. The full variable domain, rest sourced from reference TRBV28 and TRBJ2-5, is DVKVTQSSRYLVKRTGEKVFLECVQDMDHENMFWYRQDPGLGLRLIYFSYDVKMKEKGDIPEGYSVSREKKERFSLILESASTNQTSMYLCASSSLPGGDETQYFGPGTRLLVL.

In this sample, this clonotype turned up a few times. The chain recombines TRBV20-1 with TRBJ1-2; 9 positions agree with TRBD1. The germline CDR1 and CDR2 sequences are DFQATT and SNEGSKA (reference sequence). The CDR3 consists of 15 residues. The J segment lost 4 bases and the V segment lost 1 base, leaving 7 bases of the junction unmatched. The CDR3 sequence is CSARGSGTGPYGYTF. CDR3 DNA: TGCAGTGCTAGAGGATCCGGGACAGGGCCCTATGGCTACACCTTC.

The V call is TRBV20-1, the J call TRBJ2-2; weak D call: TRBD2 (6 bases). CDR1 and CDR2 (germline): DFQATT, SNEGSKA (reference sequence). This CDR3 has 17 amino acids. V lost 0 bases and J lost 0, with 14 bases in between. In DNA, the CDR3 is TGCAGTGCTAGAGATACTCGGGGGTGGTCGAACACCGGGGAGCTGTTTTTT. Translated: CSARDTRGWSNTGELFF.

The chain has TRBV5-1 and TRBJ2-5; D gene unclear. The germline gives CDR1 SGHRS, CDR2 YFSETQ. The CDR3 is 13 amino acids. V gave up 1 base and J gave up 1 base, with 5 bases separating them. This CDR3 reads CASSLTVQETQYF. The CDR3 DNA is TGCGCCAGCAGCTTGACAGTCCAAGAGACCCAGTACTTC.

This clonotype showed up many times. The chain recombines TRBV12-3 or TRBV12-4 with TRBJ1-6, with 7 bases aligning to TRBD1. This CDR3 has 15 amino acids. V gave up 5 bases and J gave up 7 bases; unmatched junction bases: 8. DNA of the CDR3: TGTGCCAGCAGTGCCTTCACAGGGGCCAATTCACCCCTCCACTTT. Its translation: CASSAFTGANSPLHF.

The chain recombines TRBV29-1 with TRBJ2-3; the D gene is possibly TRBD2 (7 bases). The CDR3 has 14 amino acids. Germline V gene sequence: CDR1 SQVTM, CDR2 ANQGSEA. V was shortened by 8 bases and J by 2 bases, with 17 bases between the two germline ends. Here the CDR3 reads CSLRGGEDTDTQYF. The CDR3 DNA reads as TGCAGCCTTAGGGGGGGAGAGGACACAGATACGCAGTATTTT.

This clonotype was counted ten times or more. The gene calls are TRBV7-8 and TRBJ2-7; tentatively, D is TRBD1 (6 bases). Trimming removed 4 bases from V and 7 bases from J, with 14 bases in between. This CDR3 has 13 amino acids. The germline gives CDR1 SGHVS, CDR2 FQNEAQ. For the CDR3, the DNA is TGTGCCAGCAGCTCCGGACAGCGAGGAGAGCAGTACTTC. This codes for CASSSGQRGEQYF.

The chain employs TRBV28 and TRBJ2-1, with 7 positions matching TRBD2. The CDR3 runs 15 residues. Germline lookup yields CDR1 MDHEN and CDR2 SYDVKM. The junction had 9 bases not matched to a gene; V was cut back by 6 bases and J by 4 bases. Written as DNA, the CDR3 is TGTGCCAGCAGCCTTCGGGGGGTTCATTACAATGAGCAGTTCTTC. Protein sequence: CASSLRGVHYNEQFF.

The chain couples TRBV10-3 to TRBJ1-5, with D uncertain. The germline V and J ends were trimmed by 0 bases and 9 bases, with 15 bases remaining between them. The CDR3 loop spans 15 amino acids. Germline lookup yields CDR1 ENHRY and CDR2 SYGVKD. The CDR3 here is CAISESAGPVRPQHF. DNA for the CDR3: TGTGCCATCAGTGAGTCGGCCGGGCCAGTTCGGCCCCAGCATTTT.

This chain links TRBV20-1 with TRBJ1-2; no definite D call. There are 14 residues in the CDR3. Trimming shortened V by 3 bases and J by 4 bases, and 15 bases separated the two germline ends. Germline CDR1 reads DFQATT; CDR2 reads SNEGSKA (reference sequence). This chain's CDR3 is CSASPLAAGYGYTF. In nucleotides, the CDR3 is TGCAGTGCTAGCCCATTGGCGGCTGGCTATGGCTACACCTTC.

The chain recombines TRBV11-2 with TRBJ2-1, with D hard to call. CDR3 length equals 14 residues. Trimming removed 2 bases at V and 6 bases at J, with 11 bases between. Germline CDR1 reads SGHAT; CDR2 reads FQNNGV. The CDR3 bases are TGTGCCAGCAGCTTACAAATCGGCGGCAATGAGCAGTTCTTC. Protein product: CASSLQIGGNEQFF.

The sample holds a few counts of this clonotype. This chain connects TRBV20-1 to TRBJ2-3, with D perhaps matching TRBD1 (5 bases). This CDR3 contains 15 residues. V lost 7 bases and J lost 0, with 17 bases in between. Germline CDR1 is DFQATT and CDR2 is SNEGSKA (reference sequence). The CDR3 protein is CSVPSPQGSTDTQYF. CDR3 nucleotides: TGCAGTGTTCCGAGTCCCCAGGGAAGCACAGATACGCAGTATTTT.

The V call is TRBV6-5, the J call TRBJ1-5; D uncertain. Germline CDR1 reads MNHEY; CDR2 reads SVGAGI. The V and J ends lost 8 bases and 4 bases respectively, with 9 bases between them. This CDR3 contains 12 residues. The CDR3 sequence: CASGAGNQPQHF. CDR3 DNA sequence: TGTGCCAGCGGCGCGGGTAATCAGCCCCAGCATTTT.